One and the same sample provided the 21 T cell receptor beta chains below, sequenced in a study of metastatic and nonmetastatic thyroid tumors. TCRdb reassembled clones from the PCR reads with MiXCR. The sample has under 15,000 clones, roughly 29% seen once. Nobody among the patients had been given any treatment before thyroid surgery. Specimen: tumor tissue. These receptors were obtained from a female donor with papillary thyroid cancer or a benign thyroid nodule (not recorded which). Some clones in this sample may be carry-over from other donors' samples.

This clone was seen a few times. This chain links TRBV2 with TRBJ2-3; unclear D gene. V shed 1 base and J shed 3 bases, with 11 bases lying between them. CDR1 is SNHLY and CDR2 is FYNNEI in the germline V gene. There are 15 residues in the CDR3. Written as DNA, the CDR3 is TGTGCCAGCAGTGAAGATCGGCAAGAAACAGATACGCAGTATTTT. Translated: CASSEDRQETDTQYF.

The genes are TRBV28 and TRBJ1-2; D is uncertain. Germline-derived CDR1 and CDR2 are MDHEN and SYDVKM. V lost 4 bases, J lost 0 bases, and 3 bases lay in between. CDR3 size: 12 residues. The DNA of the CDR3 is TGTGCCAGCAGTTGCACTAACTATGGCTACACCTTC. The encoded protein is CASSCTNYGYTF.

V usage is TRBV27 and J usage is TRBJ1-3, with 8 bases aligning to TRBD1. V lost 3 bases to trimming and J lost 8 bases; unmatched junction nucleotides: 3. The CDR3 has 13 amino acids. Germline-derived CDR1 and CDR2 are MNHEY and SMNVEV (reference sequence). The CDR3 coding sequence is TGTGCCAGCAGTTTCACAGGGGGAGACACCATATATTTT. This gives the protein CASSFTGGDTIYF.

This clone was recorded at least ten times. The V and J genes are TRBV10-3 and TRBJ2-1, with D tentatively TRBD2 (6 bases). Germline V lookup: CDR1 ENHRY, CDR2 SYGVKD. The CDR3 is 14 residues long. Trimming took 0 bases from V and 8 from J, leaving 11 bases between them. This CDR3 reads CAISESRGGDEQFF. The CDR3 nucleotides read TGTGCCATCAGTGAGTCGAGAGGAGGGGATGAGCAGTTCTTC.

The rearrangement joins TRBV7-2 to TRBJ1-6; D possibly corresponds to TRBD1 (6 bases). The length of the CDR3 is 14 residues. Germline V gene lookup returns CDR1 SGHTA and CDR2 FQGNSA. V lost 7 bases to trimming and J lost 9 bases, with 16 bases between them. This chain's CDR3 is CASTHGGLCSPLHF. In DNA form, the CDR3 reads TGTGCCAGCACCCATGGGGGCTTGTGTTCACCCCTCCACTTT.

CDR3 sequence reads: CASSSRSPSGYTF. The CDR3 DNA follows: TGTGCCAGCAGCAGTCGTAGTCCCAGTGGCTACACCTTC. This chain connects TRBV7-2 to TRBJ1-2; no clear D. The V end was cut by 5 bases, the J end by 7 bases, with 14 bases between. This CDR3 spans 13 amino acids. Germline V gives CDR1 SGHTA, CDR2 FQGNSA.

This clone came up many times. The rearrangement joins TRBV2 to TRBJ2-2, with D perhaps TRBD2 (5 bases). V shed 4 bases and J shed 1 base, with 7 bases lying between them. The CDR3 runs 14 residues. Germline loops: CDR1 SNHLY, CDR2 FYNNEI. The CDR3 DNA is TGTGCCAGCAGTGCAAGCGGGAACACCGGGGAGCTGTTTTTT. Translation: CASSASGNTGELFF.

This clone is categorized as medium-sized. The gene calls are TRBV6-1 and TRBJ1-5, with a tentative D call TRBD1 (6 bases). V lost 7 bases to trimming and J lost 7 bases, with 11 bases between them. Per germline, CDR1 MNHNS and CDR2 SASEGT. CDR3 size: 12 residues. CDR3 amino acids: CASTGGSQPQHF. Written as DNA, the CDR3 is TGTGCCAGCACTGGGGGCAGCCAGCCCCAGCATTTT.

This clone was found a few times. V and J are TRBV6-1 and TRBJ1-5; D ambiguous. Germline CDR1 and CDR2: MNHNS and SASEGT. The CDR3 totals 14 residues. V was cut by 2 bases and J by 1 base, with 6 bases left in between. The CDR3 here is CASSEFGSNQPQHF. CDR3 coding DNA: TGTGCCAGCAGTGAATTCGGAAGCAATCAGCCCCAGCATTTT.

This clone was picked up a small number of times. The chain employs TRBV6-1 and TRBJ1-3, with 7 bases aligning to TRBD1. Trimming at V came to 4 bases and at J to 1 base, leaving 7 bases not matched to a gene. CDR1 MNHNS and CDR2 SASEGT come from the germline V gene. The CDR3 sequence is 16 residues long. The CDR3 sequence is CASSARTGLSGNTIYF. For the CDR3, the DNA is TGTGCCAGCAGTGCACGGACAGGATTATCTGGAAACACCATATATTTT.

Relative to its sample, this clone is medium-sized. This chain joins TRBV30 and TRBJ1-6; TRBD1 is a possible D gene (6 bases). CDR1 is GTSNPN, CDR2 SVGIG, per germline (reference sequence). With 7 bases removed from V and 6 bases from J, the gap between germline ends came to 13 bases. The CDR3 consists of 13 residues. The DNA for the CDR3 is TGTGCCTCCGGGACAACGCTTAATTCACCCCTCCACTTT. Translation gives CASGTTLNSPLHF.

This clone was recorded many times. This chain joins TRBV5-1 and TRBJ2-1; D is unclear. The CDR3 is made up of 11 amino acids. V shed 5 bases and J shed 4 bases, with 4 bases lying between them. Per germline, CDR1 SGHRS and CDR2 YFSETQ. CDR3 residues: CASRSYNEQFF. In nucleotides, the CDR3 is TGCGCCAGCAGGTCATACAATGAGCAGTTCTTC.

This clone was counted a few times. The chain's CDR3 is CATSDLFSYGYTF. The CDR3 bases are TGTGCCACCAGTGACTTATTCAGCTATGGCTACACCTTC. This chain connects TRBV24-1 to TRBJ1-2; D not certain. Trimming stripped 4 bases from V and 4 bases from J, with 9 bases between. This CDR3 is built from 13 residues. Germline V gives CDR1 KGHDR, CDR2 SFDVKD.

This clone was picked up many times. The chain links TRBV4-1 to TRBJ2-5, with D perhaps matching TRBD1 or TRBD2 (5 bases each). Germline V CDR1 and CDR2: MGHRA, YSYEKL. This CDR3 is built from 17 residues. V gave up 3 bases and J gave up 3 bases, with 20 bases separating them. Here the CDR3 DNA reads TGCGCCAGCAGCCATCCCATCCGGGACGTAGGAGAAGAGACCCAGTACTTC. It translates to CASSHPIRDVGEETQYF.

By frequency in the sample, this clone is medium-sized (0.01 to 0.1%). This chain connects TRBV7-2 to TRBJ2-7, with TRBD1 matching 8 bases. The CDR3 loop spans 12 amino acids. V was pared by 5 bases and J by 8 bases, with 5 bases of the junction left unmatched. Germline V gene lookup returns CDR1 SGHTA and CDR2 FQGNSA. The CDR3 protein is CASSQDREQQYF. DNA of the CDR3: TGTGCCAGCAGCCAGGACAGGGAACAGCAGTACTTC.

Judged by abundance, this clone is medium-sized. This chain uses TRBV3-1 with TRBJ2-7; D might be TRBD1 or TRBD2, each matching 6 bases. The CDR3 runs to 15 residues. Germline V gene lookup returns CDR1 LGHDT and CDR2 YNNKEL (reference sequence). Trimming removed 4 bases at V and 7 bases at J, with 20 bases between. The CDR3 bases are TGTGCCAGCAGCCCCCGGAGGGGCAGGGGAGATGAGCAGTACTTC. Its translation is CASSPRRGRGDEQYF.

This clone was counted at least ten times. V is TRBV9 and J is TRBJ2-5; 8 bases match TRBD2. CDR3 length: 17 residues. Germline CDR1 reads SGDLS; CDR2 reads YYNGEE. V dropped 2 bases and J dropped 5; count of bases not matched to a gene: 14. CDR3: CASSVGMLSGGRETQYF. As DNA, the CDR3 is TGTGCCAGCAGCGTTGGTATGTTAAGCGGGGGACGGGAGACCCAGTACTTC.

The chain carries TRBV19 and TRBJ2-1; a weak D match, TRBD1 (6 bases). CDR3 size: 14 residues. Germline lookup yields CDR1 LNHDA and CDR2 SQIVND (reference sequence). V lost 6 bases and J lost 6, with 15 bases in between. The CDR3 DNA reads TGTGCCAGTAGCCTCCAGGGGATCTCCAATGAGCAGTTCTTC. Translated, it gives CASSLQGISNEQFF. The full variable domain, in which reference TRBV19 and TRBJ2-1 provide the parts outside the CDR3, is DGGITQSPKYLFRKEGQNVTLSCEQNLNHDAMYWYRQDPGQGLRLIYYSQIVNDFQKGDIAEGYSVSREKKESFPLTVTSAQKNPTAFYLCASSLQGISNEQFFGPGTRLTVL.

This clone was seen ten or more times. The chain joins TRBV5-6 to TRBJ2-1; TRBD2 agrees at 9 bases. The germline gives CDR1 SGHDT, CDR2 YYEEEE. J gave up 3 bases and V 7 bases, and 8 bases lay outside the gene matches. The CDR3 runs 15 residues. In nucleotides, the CDR3 is TGTGCCAGCGCGAAAGGGACTAGCTACTACAATGAGCAGTTCTTC. Amino acid sequence: CASAKGTSYYNEQFF.

The chain joins TRBV6-6 to TRBJ1-3; tentatively, D is TRBD1 (5 bases). This CDR3 is built from 15 residues. Germline lookup yields CDR1 MNHNY and CDR2 SVGAGI (reference sequence). Trimming stripped 2 bases from V and 1 base from J, with 9 bases between. The CDR3 here is CASSYRDGSGNTIYF. The CDR3, as DNA: TGTGCCAGCAGTTACAGGGACGGATCTGGAAACACCATATATTTT.

The chain recombines TRBV6-1 with TRBJ2-1, with TRBD1 matching over 7 bases. There are 14 residues in the CDR3. CDR1 and CDR2 (germline): MNHNS, SASEGT. V trimming: 5 bases; J trimming: 3 bases; junction bases outside the gene matches: 4. DNA of the CDR3: TGTGCCAGCAGTACAGGGACAGACTACAATGAGCAGTTCTTC. This translates into CASSTGTDYNEQFF.